This entry is about one TCR beta chain. The antigen is not known. Germline CDR1 and CDR2: SGHDN and FVKESK. The CDR3 has 11 residues. With 4 bases removed from V and 11 bases from J, the gap between germline ends came to 9 bases. The sample comes from a study of CD8 T cells in ankylosing spondylitis. Notes on the study in general: Certain motif variants had earlier appeared in reactive arthritis synovial fluid and blood. CD8+ disease-linked clones were present at relatively low frequencies in blood. Within matched ankylosing spondylitis synovial fluid, disease-linked clones were reportedly significantly enriched.

Libraries of TCR beta came from quantitative 5'-RACE with molecular barcodes. MiXCR, run by TCRdb on the 5' RACE reads, gives a single entry per CDR3 protein. The data hold about 260,000 distinct CDR3 sequences, with roughly 20% observed a single time. The sample taken for sequencing was blood, either unsorted or a sorted T cell fraction (not recorded which). The V gene is TRBV14, the J gene TRBJ2-1; D might be TRBD1 or TRBD2, each matching 5 bases. The sequence came from a male donor with ankylosing spondylitis or in good health (not recorded which). The CDR3 region has the DNA TGTGCCAGCAGCCCCGGGACCCAGCAGTTCTTC. This sequence encodes CASSPGTQQFF.